The 17 T cell receptor beta chains reported below all come from one sample, sequenced in a study of T-cell memory formation after mild COVID-19. TCRdb re-derived calls from the 5' RACE reads in MiXCR, one entry per CDR3 protein. The sample lists 190,000 or so distinct CDR3 sequences; about 11% were seen once. The sequencing input was PBMCs or a T cell subset sorted from them (not recorded which). Source of these receptors: a man aged 18 to 30 who had mild COVID-19 (a few samples of this study predate the infection). Cell type and time point are not known.

At least ten counts were recorded for this clonotype. The chain uses TRBV5-1 and TRBJ1-1; D is undetermined. Germline V gives CDR1 SGHRS, CDR2 YFSETQ. The CDR3 spans 15 residues. V was cut by 3 bases and J by 4 bases, with 16 bases left in between. CDR3 residues: CASSYFGEVGTEAFF. The CDR3, as DNA: TGCGCCAGCAGCTATTTCGGGGAGGTGGGCACTGAAGCTTTCTTT.

This clonotype was counted only a few times. The chain recombines TRBV19 with TRBJ1-5; D is undetermined. Per germline, CDR1 LNHDA and CDR2 SQIVND (reference sequence). Trimming stripped 2 bases from V and 5 bases from J, with 7 bases between. The CDR3 has 13 residues. Here the CDR3 reads CASSIRQDQPQHF. The DNA of the CDR3 is TGTGCCAGTAGTATACGTCAGGATCAGCCCCAGCATTTT.

The CDR3 sequence: CASSFIGGQLNQPQHF. DNA of the CDR3: TGTGCCAGCAGCTTCATTGGGGGCCAACTCAATCAGCCCCAGCATTTT. The chain employs TRBV7-2 and TRBJ1-5, with D maybe TRBD1 (6 bases). This CDR3 has 16 amino acids. Germline lookup yields CDR1 SGHTA and CDR2 FQGNSA. With 3 bases removed from V and 3 bases from J, the gap between germline ends came to 15 bases. Looking up the rest from reference TRBV7-2 and TRBJ1-5 gives the full variable domain: GAGVSQSPSNKVTEKGKDVELRCDPISGHTALYWYRQSLGQGLEFLIYFQGNSAPDKSGLPSDRFSAERTGGSVSTLTIQRTQQEDSAVYLCASSFIGGQLNQPQHFGDGTRLSIL.

This rearrangement joins TRBV5-1 to TRBJ2-3; weak D call: TRBD2 (6 bases). The CDR3 extends over 12 amino acids. With 4 bases removed from V and 6 bases from J, the gap between germline ends came to 9 bases. Germline values: CDR1 SGHRS, CDR2 YFSETQ. Here the CDR3 reads CASSGGSDTQYF. The CDR3 DNA reads as TGCGCCAGCAGCGGGGGGTCCGATACGCAGTATTTT.

The chain employs TRBV6-5 and TRBJ2-1, with 9 nucleotides matching TRBD2. Germline lookup yields CDR1 MNHEY and CDR2 SVGAGI. V was clipped by 2 bases and J by 9 bases; unmatched bases: 14. CDR3 size: 17 residues. The CDR3 is CASSYEGASGISGEQFF. As DNA, the CDR3 is TGTGCCAGCAGTTACGAAGGGGCTAGCGGGATTAGTGGTGAGCAGTTCTTC.

This sequence joins TRBV2 and TRBJ2-2; 8 nucleotides align to TRBD2. This CDR3 has 13 amino acids. Per germline, CDR1 SNHLY and CDR2 FYNNEI. The V segment lost 7 bases and the J segment 4 bases; nucleotides outside the gene matches: 2. The CDR3 region is CASNGGGTGELFF. The CDR3 DNA is TGTGCCAGCAACGGGGGGGGCACCGGGGAGCTGTTTTTT.

This clonotype was recorded at least ten times. This chain uses TRBV7-2 with TRBJ1-5; D unclear. Looked up from germline, CDR1 is SGHTA and CDR2 is FQGNSA. The CDR3 spans 14 residues. Trimming left V 3 bases short and J 5 bases short, with 11 bases between. CDR3 sequence (DNA): TGTGCCAGCAGCTTTCTTGGCATAGATCAGCCCCAGCATTTT. This codes for CASSFLGIDQPQHF.

The rearrangement links TRBV5-4 to TRBJ2-1; D is ambiguous. The germline CDR1 and CDR2 sequences are SGHNT and YYREEE (reference sequence). The CDR3 covers 16 residues. Trimming removed 0 bases from V and 4 bases from J, with 14 bases in between. In DNA form, the CDR3 reads TGTGCCAGCAGCTTGGCCCTAGTTGGAATTTACAATGAGCAGTTCTTC. Protein product: CASSLALVGIYNEQFF.

This clonotype turned up a few times. The chain has TRBV3-1 and TRBJ2-5, with D possibly being TRBD2 (5 bases). Trimming cost V 1 base and J 6 bases, with 15 bases left between them. The CDR3 is 15 amino acids. The V gene's germline CDR1 is LGHDT and CDR2 YNNKEL (reference sequence). CDR3 DNA: TGTGCCAGCAGCCAAGCCCCCAGAGGGCAGCAGACCCAGTACTTC. Protein: CASSQAPRGQQTQYF.

This clonotype was counted only a few times. V is TRBV12-3 or TRBV12-4 and J is TRBJ2-5; no clear D. This CDR3 has 13 amino acids. V was cut by 7 bases and J by 2 bases, with 11 bases left in between. For the CDR3, the DNA is TGTGCCAGCAATGTGGGATTGCAAGAGACCCAGTACTTC. This encodes CASNVGLQETQYF.

V gene TRBV30 combines with J gene TRBJ2-7; D tentatively reads TRBD1 or TRBD2 (5 bases each). This CDR3 comprises 13 residues. Trimming pared 5 bases from V and 7 bases from J, leaving 18 bases between. The germline CDR1 and CDR2 sequences are GTSNPN and SVGIG (reference sequence). The CDR3 loop is CAWGPGLPGEQYF. The CDR3 DNA follows: TGTGCCTGGGGACCAGGGCTCCCGGGGGAGCAGTACTTC.

The rearrangement links TRBV12-3 or TRBV12-4 to TRBJ1-6; D unresolved. Trimming shortened V by 3 bases and J by 3 bases, and 6 bases separated the two germline ends. This CDR3 spans 14 amino acids. The CDR3 loop reads CASSLSNYNSPLHF. Here the CDR3 DNA reads TGTGCCAGCAGTTTGAGCAACTATAATTCACCCCTCCACTTT.

CDR3 region: CASSLTRTHEQYF. CDR3 bases: TGTGCCAGCAGCCTCACTAGGACTCACGAGCAGTACTTC. V is TRBV6-2 or TRBV6-3 and J is TRBJ2-5, with D maybe TRBD2 (5 bases). The DNA end lines up better with TRBJ2-7; the J call may be wrong. Germline V gives CDR1 MNHEY, CDR2 SVGEGT. The CDR3 loop spans 13 amino acids.

This clonotype was seen a few times. The genes are TRBV7-2 and TRBJ2-5, with TRBD2 matching 11 bases. The V gene's germline CDR1 is SGHTA and CDR2 FQGNSA. CDR3 length: 15 residues. The V gene end was trimmed by 2 bases and the J gene end by 5 bases; junction bases not matched to a gene: 4. In DNA, the CDR3 is TGTGCCAGCAGCTTACCACTAGCGGGGGTGGAGACCCAGTACTTC. This encodes CASSLPLAGVETQYF.

This chain uses TRBV5-1 with TRBJ2-3, with TRBD1 matching over 7 bases. Germline trimming cut 4 bases from V and 0 bases from J; bases unmatched to any gene: 5. The CDR3 has 15 amino acids. The V gene's germline CDR1 is SGHRS and CDR2 YFSETQ. For the CDR3, the DNA is TGCGCCAGCAGCCCGGGACAGTACAGCACAGATACGCAGTATTTT. Its translation is CASSPGQYSTDTQYF.

This clonotype was seen only a few times. The chain couples TRBV20-1 to TRBJ1-6, with a weak D call TRBD1 (5 bases). Germline values: CDR1 DFQATT, CDR2 SNEGSKA (reference sequence). V lost 7 bases to trimming and J lost 8 bases, with 12 bases between them. This CDR3 is built from 12 residues. The CDR3 nucleotides are TGCAGTGTGGGGCAGGGTGATTCACCCCTCCACTTT. This translates into CSVGQGDSPLHF.

This chain joins TRBV29-1 and TRBJ2-3; perhaps TRBD1 as D (5 bases). The CDR3 runs to 13 residues. Germline CDR1 SQVTM, CDR2 ANQGSEA. Trimming cost V 7 bases and J 2 bases, with 13 bases left between them. Here the CDR3 reads CSAAPTVTDTQYF. The CDR3, as DNA: TGCAGCGCCGCTCCGACAGTCACAGATACGCAGTATTTT.